This TCR beta chain was sequenced during a study of shared clonotypes between healthy human individuals. Study information: Three plates were used per donor for CD4 naive, three for CD4 memory, two for CD8 naive and one for CD8 memory.

In the original processing: Because ImmunoSEQ provided only junction sequences with no quality scores, the filtering differed. Sequencing was performed with immunoSEQ multiplex PCR; in TCRdb, only in-frame clones are kept and a portion is missing. D and trimming come from the DNA, and the V and J calls and clone size come from that table. Among roughly 2.1 million clones listed, roughly 91% were seen once. The CDR3 loop spans 13 amino acids. Germline V gives CDR1 GTSNPN, CDR2 SVGIG (reference sequence). V was trimmed by 2 bases and J by 4 bases, leaving 8 bases between them. CD45RO-negative cells were positively selected for CCR7, leaving out terminally differentiated effector memory CD45RA+ cells.

The sequencing sample was made of naive CD8+ T cells from PBMCs. The chain uses TRBV30 and TRBJ2-2; D unclear. The clonotype was recovered from a man aged 18 to 35 in good health. Some clones in this sample may be carry-over from other donors' samples. The CDR3 nucleotides are TGTGCCTGGAGTTTAGGAGTCACCGGGGAGCTGTTTTTT. This encodes CAWSLGVTGELFF.